The 21 T cell receptor beta chains presented below share a single source sample, sequenced in a study of human T cells and chemical hapten exposure. TCRdb analysed the RACE reads with MiXCR anew, one entry per CDR3 protein. The profile shows tens of thousands of distinct CDR3 sequences, 9.5% to 15% of them singletons. The time point denotes: pre-sensitization, week 0. Treatment reported: therapeutic diphenylcyclopropenone sensitization with weekly scalp DPC. Here the sequenced sample was whole blood, taken in connection with sensitization to the hapten diphenylcyclopropenone (DPC). These receptor sequences come from a woman aged 25 to 45 with alopecia areata. Some clones in this sample may be carry-over from other donors' samples.

The genes are TRBV5-1 and TRBJ2-3; TRBD2 agrees at 9 bases. Germline CDR1 reads SGHRS; CDR2 reads YFSETQ. The CDR3 has 15 amino acids. J gave up 1 base and V 4 bases, and 4 bases lay outside the gene matches. The CDR3 sequence is CASSATSGRTDTQYF. The CDR3 bases are TGCGCCAGCAGCGCTACTAGCGGGCGCACAGATACGCAGTATTTT.

The chain joins TRBV28 to TRBJ2-5, with 7 bases lining up with TRBD2. In germline, CDR1 is MDHEN, CDR2 SYDVKM. V was pared by 7 bases and J by 0 bases, with 5 bases of the junction left unmatched. This CDR3 is 14 amino acids long. CDR3 in amino acids: CASTQAGHQETQYF. For the CDR3, the DNA is TGTGCCAGCACACAAGCGGGGCACCAAGAGACCCAGTACTTC.

This clonotype appeared a few times. The genes are TRBV6-6 and TRBJ2-6; D ambiguous. From germline, CDR1 is MNHNY and CDR2 SVGAGI (reference sequence). Trimming pared 5 bases from V and 0 bases from J, leaving 5 bases between. The CDR3 is made up of 14 amino acids. The CDR3 loop reads CASSTTSGANVLTF. In DNA form, the CDR3 reads TGTGCCAGCAGTACCACCTCTGGGGCCAACGTCCTGACTTTC.

Many counts were recorded for this clonotype. This rearrangement joins TRBV7-9 to TRBJ1-1, with 8 bases that match TRBD1. Germline V gene sequence: CDR1 SEHNR, CDR2 FQNEAQ (reference sequence). The CDR3 covers 12 residues. V was clipped by 3 bases and J by 7 bases; unmatched bases: 1. DNA for the CDR3: TGTGCCAGCAGCTTCGACAGGGGTGAAGCTTTCTTT. It translates to CASSFDRGEAFF.

This clonotype turned up a few times. This chain joins TRBV6-2 or TRBV6-3 and TRBJ1-1, with D uncertain. CDR1 and CDR2 (germline): MNHEY, SVGEGT. The CDR3 loop spans 13 amino acids. Trimming stripped 5 bases from V and 2 bases from J, with 9 bases between. CDR3 protein: CASSQEFNTEAFF. CDR3 coding DNA: TGTGCCAGCAGTCAGGAGTTCAACACTGAAGCTTTCTTT.

This clonotype was seen only a few times. This chain joins TRBV3-1 and TRBJ2-6; tentatively, D is TRBD1 or TRBD2 (6 bases each). Trimming cost V 5 bases and J 1 base, with 27 bases left between them. Looked up from germline, CDR1 is LGHDT and CDR2 is YNNKEL (reference sequence). This CDR3 region has 21 residues. The CDR3 DNA reads as TGTGCCAGCAGCAGACCGTTAGAGGGGGGATCTCGCCTTTCTGGGGCCAACGTCCTGACTTTC. Protein sequence: CASSRPLEGGSRLSGANVLTF.

This clonotype was picked up many times. CDR3 sequence (DNA): TGCGCCAGCAGCTTAGAGGACCCCGGGGTGGAGACCCAGTACTTC. Protein: CASSLEDPGVETQYF. This chain links TRBV5-1 with TRBJ2-5; a weak D match, TRBD2 (5 bases). The germline V gene has CDR1 SGHRS and CDR2 YFSETQ. Trimming cost V 2 bases and J 5 bases, with 16 bases left between them. This CDR3 contains 15 residues.

This clonotype was detected only a few times. The chain has TRBV20-1 and TRBJ1-1; D not certain. From germline, CDR1 is DFQATT and CDR2 SNEGSKA (reference sequence). The CDR3 spans 13 residues. The CDR3 is CGPRRSYDTEAFF. The CDR3 DNA reads as TGCGGACCTCGGAGGTCCTATGACACTGAAGCTTTCTTT.

This clonotype has more than one count but fewer than ten. The chain is built from TRBV2 and TRBJ2-3; D is perhaps TRBD1 (5 bases). The CDR3 loop spans 15 amino acids. Trimming cost V 2 bases and J 4 bases, with 13 bases left between them. Germline lookup yields CDR1 SNHLY and CDR2 FYNNEI. The CDR3 sequence is CASSEMGQGPDTQYF. DNA of the CDR3: TGTGCCAGCAGTGAAATGGGGCAGGGTCCAGATACGCAGTATTTT.

This chain links TRBV7-2 with TRBJ2-7, with unresolved D. The V end was cut by 3 bases, the J end by 3 bases, with 9 bases between. From germline, CDR1 is SGHTA and CDR2 FQGNSA. The CDR3 is made up of 13 amino acids. CDR3 sequence (DNA): TGTGCCAGCAGCTTTTCACCCCTCTACGAGCAGTACTTC. This codes for CASSFSPLYEQYF.

This clonotype appeared many times. The chain recombines TRBV6-2 or TRBV6-3 with TRBJ1-2; weak D call: TRBD1 (5 bases). V was cut by 2 bases and J by 4 bases, with 14 bases left in between. CDR1 and CDR2 from the germline V gene are MNHEY and SVGEGT. This CDR3 is built from 15 residues. The CDR3 loop reads CASSYGAGMAYGYTF. In DNA form, the CDR3 reads TGTGCCAGCAGTTACGGGGCAGGGATGGCCTATGGCTACACCTTC.

This clonotype was observed many times. The chain carries TRBV3-1 and TRBJ2-6; D remains ambiguous. This CDR3 has 14 residues. Between the trimmed V and J ends, which lost 4 bases and 0 bases, there was a span of 4 bases. CDR1 is LGHDT and CDR2 is YNNKEL in the germline V gene (reference sequence). The CDR3 spells CASSRNSGANVLTF. Here the CDR3 DNA reads TGTGCCAGCAGCCGGAACTCTGGGGCCAACGTCCTGACTTTC.

This clonotype was detected a few times. This chain joins TRBV4-3 and TRBJ1-6; the D is unclear. Germline V gives CDR1 LGHNA, CDR2 YSLEER. Trimming removed 0 bases from V and 10 bases from J, with 13 bases in between. The length of the CDR3 is 15 residues. The CDR3 is CASSQDSTRGSPLHF. DNA for the CDR3: TGCGCCAGCAGCCAAGATTCGACGCGAGGGTCACCCCTCCACTTT.

On this clonotype: One base away lies a much larger clone, so this may be a sequencing read error. The chain carries TRBV7-8 and TRBJ2-2; the match to TRBD2 covers 7 bases. The length of the CDR3 is 17 residues. The V segment lost 2 bases and the J segment 5 bases; nucleotides outside the gene matches: 11. Looked up from germline, CDR1 is SGHVS and CDR2 is FQNEAQ. The CDR3 region has the DNA TGTGCCAGCAGCTTATCGGGCCTAGCGGACCGGACCGGGGAGCTGTTTTTT. This gives the protein CASSLSGLADRTGELFF.

The chain is built from TRBV29-1 and TRBJ1-4; tentative D call: TRBD1 (6 bases). The CDR3 extends over 13 amino acids. Trimming removed 6 bases from V and 6 bases from J, with 14 bases in between. CDR1 is SQVTM, CDR2 ANQGSEA, per germline. The CDR3 protein is CSVQQGKHEKLFF. For the CDR3, the DNA is TGCAGCGTCCAACAGGGTAAACATGAAAAACTGTTTTTT.

This clonotype has ten or more counts. The CDR3 DNA sequence: TGTGCCAGCAGTCCACAGGGGGAATTCCACGAGCAGTACTTC. Translated: CASSPQGEFHEQYF. The gene calls are TRBV6-6 and TRBJ2-7, with 8 bases fitting TRBD1. The CDR3 extends over 14 amino acids. Germline values: CDR1 MNHNY, CDR2 SVGAGI (reference sequence). Trimming removed 5 bases from V and 5 bases from J; junction bases left unmatched: 8.

This clonotype was found many times. The chain has TRBV18 and TRBJ2-7; D might be TRBD2 (6 bases). The CDR3 contains 15 residues. V was shortened by 3 bases and J by 0 bases, with 12 bases between the two germline ends. Germline V gene sequence: CDR1 KGHSH, CDR2 LQKENI. DNA of the CDR3: TGTGCCAGCTCACCGGAGCGGGTTGGCTCCTACGAGCAGTACTTC. This encodes CASSPERVGSYEQYF.

This chain joins TRBV6-1 and TRBJ1-5; D is undetermined. CDR1 and CDR2 from the germline V gene are MNHNS and SASEGT. The CDR3 consists of 16 residues. Trimming shortened V by 6 bases and J by 0 bases, and 15 bases separated the two germline ends. Here the CDR3 DNA reads TGTGCCAGCAGACGCCTGGGAGAAAATAGCAATCAGCCCCAGCATTTT. It specifies CASRRLGENSNQPQHF.

This clonotype was seen more than once but under ten times. The V call is TRBV11-2, the J call TRBJ2-1, with TRBD2 identical over 10 bases. Per germline, CDR1 SGHAT and CDR2 FQNNGV. Germline trimming cut 5 bases from V and 8 bases from J; bases unmatched to any gene: 15. The CDR3 is 17 residues long. The CDR3 DNA is TGTGCCAGCAGCCCCGAAGCGGGAGGGCGGAACTATGATGAGCAGTTCTTC. Its translation: CASSPEAGGRNYDEQFF.

This clonotype came up a few times. The CDR3 coding sequence is TGTGCCAGCTCACCACAGCTCGAGACTGAAGCTTTCTTT. This translates into CASSPQLETEAFF. This sequence joins TRBV18 and TRBJ1-1; D uncertain. This CDR3 is 13 amino acids long. In germline, CDR1 is KGHSH, CDR2 LQKENI. The V end lost 1 base, the J end lost 5 bases, and 8 bases lay between the germline ends.

J is TRBJ2-7 and V is TRBV27, with 7 nucleotides matching TRBD1. The CDR3 covers 15 residues. CDR1 is MNHEY and CDR2 is SMNVEV in the germline V gene (reference sequence). J gave up 1 base and V 6 bases, and 9 bases lay outside the gene matches. For the CDR3, the DNA is TGTGCCAGCAGACCCGGGACAGACCCTTCCTACGAGCAGTACTTC. It yields the protein CASRPGTDPSYEQYF.